This T cell receptor (beta chain) was retrieved from a study of blood T cell repertoires in COVID-19. Germline CDR1 and CDR2: LGHNA and YSLEER. The V and J ends lost 0 bases and 8 bases, in that order; junction bases with no gene match: 12. The CDR3 length is 17 residues. The protocol was immunoSEQ multiplex PCR, while the TCRdb copy is restricted to in-frame clones and leaves out a portion. Of hundreds of thousands of clones in the sample, roughly 87% were seen once. V usage is TRBV4-3 and J usage is TRBJ2-7, with TRBD1 identical over 11 bases. The clonotype was recovered from a human donor in a cohort sampled during active COVID-19. The specimen was peripheral blood. Here the CDR3 reads CASSQDRVGGQGAQQYF. The CDR3 DNA follows: TGCGCCAGCAGCCAAGATCGAGTAGGAGGACAGGGGGCGCAGCAGTACTTC.